This T cell receptor beta chain was obtained from a study of response to subunit inactivated influenza vaccine. Notes on the study in general: Only a handful of new T cells, the authors suggested, are recruited with each seasonal influenza vaccination.

This clonotype has a count of ten or more. Its antigen is not known. From the RT-PCR reads, TCRdb called clonotypes with MiXCR, one entry per CDR3 protein. This sample yields under 800,000 distinct CDR3 sequences, of which around 14% are seen a single time; 6.5% to 8.5% belongs to the top ten. This specimen was PBMCs from blood, taken 14 days before vaccination. This TCR came from a man aged 50-60 years who received an inactivated influenza vaccine.

CDR3 residues: CASSLQGLGYTF. The CDR3 DNA reads TGTGCCAGCAGCCTACAGGGGCTCGGCTACACCTTC. The chain is built from TRBV7-8 and TRBJ1-2, with 7 bases matching TRBD1. This CDR3 region has 12 residues. CDR1 SGHVS and CDR2 FQNEAQ come from the germline V gene. V lost 5 bases to trimming and J lost 8 bases; unmatched junction nucleotides: 5.